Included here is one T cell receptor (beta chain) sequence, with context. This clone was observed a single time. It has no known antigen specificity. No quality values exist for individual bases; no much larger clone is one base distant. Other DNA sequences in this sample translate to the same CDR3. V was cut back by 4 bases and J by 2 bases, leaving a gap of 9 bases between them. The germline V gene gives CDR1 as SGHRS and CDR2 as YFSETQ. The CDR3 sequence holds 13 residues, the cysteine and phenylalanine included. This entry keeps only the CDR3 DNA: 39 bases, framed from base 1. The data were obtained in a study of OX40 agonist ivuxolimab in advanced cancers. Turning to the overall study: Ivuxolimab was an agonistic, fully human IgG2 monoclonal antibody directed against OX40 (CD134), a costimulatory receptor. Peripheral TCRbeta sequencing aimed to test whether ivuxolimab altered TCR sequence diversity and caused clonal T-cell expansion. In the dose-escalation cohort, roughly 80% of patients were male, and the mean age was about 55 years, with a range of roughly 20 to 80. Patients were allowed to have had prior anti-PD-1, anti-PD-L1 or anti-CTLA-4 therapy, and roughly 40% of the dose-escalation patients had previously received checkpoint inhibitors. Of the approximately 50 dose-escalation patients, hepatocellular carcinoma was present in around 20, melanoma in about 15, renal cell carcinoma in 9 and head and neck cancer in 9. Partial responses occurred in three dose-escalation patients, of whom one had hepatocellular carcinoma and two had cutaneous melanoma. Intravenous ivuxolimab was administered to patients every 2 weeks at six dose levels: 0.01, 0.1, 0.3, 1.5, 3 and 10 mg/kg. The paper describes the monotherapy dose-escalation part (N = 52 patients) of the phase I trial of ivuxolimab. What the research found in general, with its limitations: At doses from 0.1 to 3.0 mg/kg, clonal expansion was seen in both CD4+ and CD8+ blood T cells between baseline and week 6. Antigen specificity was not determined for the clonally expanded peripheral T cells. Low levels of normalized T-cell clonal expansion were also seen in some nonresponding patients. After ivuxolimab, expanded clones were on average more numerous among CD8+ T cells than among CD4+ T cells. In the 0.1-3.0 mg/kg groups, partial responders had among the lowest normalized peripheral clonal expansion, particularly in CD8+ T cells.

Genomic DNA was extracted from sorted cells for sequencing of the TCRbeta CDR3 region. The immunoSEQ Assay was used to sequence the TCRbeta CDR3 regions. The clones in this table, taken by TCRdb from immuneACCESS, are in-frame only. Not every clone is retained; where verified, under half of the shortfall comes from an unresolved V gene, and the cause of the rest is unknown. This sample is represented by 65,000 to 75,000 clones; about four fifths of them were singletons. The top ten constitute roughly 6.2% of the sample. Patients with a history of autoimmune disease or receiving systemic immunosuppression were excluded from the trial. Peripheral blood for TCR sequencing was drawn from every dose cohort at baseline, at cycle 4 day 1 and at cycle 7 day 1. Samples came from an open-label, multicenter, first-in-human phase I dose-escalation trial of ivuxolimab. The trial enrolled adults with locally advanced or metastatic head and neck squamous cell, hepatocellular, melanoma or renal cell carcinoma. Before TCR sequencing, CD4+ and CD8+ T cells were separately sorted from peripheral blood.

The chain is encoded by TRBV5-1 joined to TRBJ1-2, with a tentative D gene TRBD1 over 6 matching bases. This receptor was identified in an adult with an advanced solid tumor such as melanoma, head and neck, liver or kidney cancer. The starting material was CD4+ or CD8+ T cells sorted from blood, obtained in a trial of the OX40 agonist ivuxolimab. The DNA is TGCGCCAGCAGCCCCACAGGGAACTATGGCTACACCTTC. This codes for CASSPTGNYGYTF.